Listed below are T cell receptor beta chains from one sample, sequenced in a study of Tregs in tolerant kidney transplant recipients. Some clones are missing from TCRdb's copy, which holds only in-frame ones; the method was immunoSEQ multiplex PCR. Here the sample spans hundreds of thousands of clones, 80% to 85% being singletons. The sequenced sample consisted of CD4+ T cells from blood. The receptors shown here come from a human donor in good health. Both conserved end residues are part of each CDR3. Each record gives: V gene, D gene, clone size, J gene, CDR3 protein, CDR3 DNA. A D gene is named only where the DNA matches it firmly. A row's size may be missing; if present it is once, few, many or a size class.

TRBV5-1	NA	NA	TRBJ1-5	CASSLGTGNQPQHF	TGCGCCAGCAGCTTGGGGACAGGCAATCAGCCCCAGCATTTT
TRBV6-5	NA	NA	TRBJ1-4	CASSHTGYNEKLFF	TGTGCCAGCAGTCACACAGGGTATAATGAAAAACTGTTTTTT
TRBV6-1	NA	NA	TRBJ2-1	CASRLVGQSDEQFF	TGTGCCAGCAGATTGGTCGGACAGAGCGATGAGCAGTTCTTC
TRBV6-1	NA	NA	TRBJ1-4	CASSTQANEKLFF	TGTGCCAGCAGTACCCAGGCTAATGAAAAACTGTTTTTT
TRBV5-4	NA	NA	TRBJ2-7	CASSRGGTTGFNEQYF	TGTGCCAGCAGCCGTGGGGGGACAACAGGTTTCAACGAGCAGTACTTC
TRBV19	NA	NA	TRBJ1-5	CASSGTEQPQHF	TGTGCCAGTAGTGGAACCGAACAGCCCCAGCATTTT
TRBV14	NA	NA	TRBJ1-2	CASSLNQAMAGYTF	TGTGCCAGCAGCCTTAACCAGGCTATGGCTGGCTACACCTTC
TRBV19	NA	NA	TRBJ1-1	CASSIVFQQVAFF	TGTGCCAGTAGTATAGTTTTCCAACAGGTGGCTTTCTTT
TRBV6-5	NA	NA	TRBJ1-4	CASSFGGGVNEKLFF	TGTGCCAGCAGTTTTGGGGGGGGAGTTAATGAAAAACTGTTTTTT
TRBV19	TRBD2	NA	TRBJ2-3	CASSIDLAASTDTQYF	TGTGCCAGTAGTATAGACCTAGCGGCTAGCACAGATACGCAGTATTTT
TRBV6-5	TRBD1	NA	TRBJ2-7	CASSYSGQVWEQYF	TGTGCCAGCAGTTACTCGGGACAGGTCTGGGAGCAGTACTTC
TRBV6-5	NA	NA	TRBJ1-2	CASSYLDSLNYGYTF	TGTGCCAGCAGTTACTTGGACAGCCTGAACTATGGCTACACCTTC
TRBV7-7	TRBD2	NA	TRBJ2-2	CASSPSSGRKNGELFF	TGTGCCAGCAGCCCTTCTAGCGGGAGAAAGAACGGGGAGCTGTTTTTT
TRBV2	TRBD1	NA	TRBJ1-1	CASSWDRRRTEAFF	TGTGCCAGCAGTTGGGACAGGCGGAGGACTGAAGCTTTCTTT
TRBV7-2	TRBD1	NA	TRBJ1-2	CASSLKRGTGGVGYGYTF	TGTGCCAGCAGCTTAAAAAGGGGAACAGGGGGCGTCGGCTATGGCTACACCTTC
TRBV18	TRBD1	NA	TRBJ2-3	CASSPGQGSDTQYF	TGTGCCAGCTCACCAGGACAGGGATCAGATACGCAGTATTTT
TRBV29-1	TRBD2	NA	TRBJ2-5	CSATSGQETQYF	TGCAGCGCAACTAGCGGGCAAGAGACCCAGTACTTC
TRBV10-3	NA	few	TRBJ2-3	CAISELAETLIPDTQYF	TGTGCCATCAGTGAGTTAGCGGAAACTCTCATACCAGATACGCAGTATTTT
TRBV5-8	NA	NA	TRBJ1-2	CASSLYGWNYGYTF	TGTGCCAGCAGCTTGTACGGCTGGAACTATGGCTACACCTTC
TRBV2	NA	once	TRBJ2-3	CASRPPSSTDTQYF	TGTGCCAGCCGTCCACCCTCTAGCACAGATACGCAGTATTTT
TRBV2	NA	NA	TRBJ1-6	CASSERITDSPLHF	TGTGCCAGCAGTGAACGGATTACGGATTCACCCCTCCACTTT
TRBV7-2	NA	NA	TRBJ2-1	CASSLGAGTNEQFF	TGTGCCAGCAGCTTAGGCGCGGGAACCAATGAGCAGTTCTTC
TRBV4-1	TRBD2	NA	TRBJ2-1	CASSQGATSGRGYSYNEQFF	TGCGCCAGCAGCCAAGGAGCGACTAGCGGGAGGGGGTATAGTTACAATGAGCAGTTCTTC
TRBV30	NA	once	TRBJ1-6	CAWSRDELWNSPLHF	TGTGCCTGGAGTAGAGATGAACTTTGGAATTCACCCCTCCACTTT
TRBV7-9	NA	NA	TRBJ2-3	CASRVDPGTSTDTQYF	TGTGCCAGCAGGGTGGACCCCGGGACTAGCACAGATACGCAGTATTTT
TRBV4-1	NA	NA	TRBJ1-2	CASSQREGDNYGYTF	TGCGCCAGCAGCCAACGGGAGGGGGATAACTATGGCTACACCTTC
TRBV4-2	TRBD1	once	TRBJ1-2	CASGLRTGTTNYGYTF	TGTGCCAGCGGCCTACGGACAGGGACGACAAACTATGGCTACACCTTC
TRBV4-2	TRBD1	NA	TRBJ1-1	CASSQDSTGGRDTEAFF	TGTGCCAGCAGCCAAGATAGTACAGGGGGCAGGGACACTGAAGCTTTCTTT
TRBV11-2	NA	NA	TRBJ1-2	CASSLAVTSYGYTF	TGTGCCAGCAGCTTAGCAGTAACGTCCTATGGCTACACCTTC
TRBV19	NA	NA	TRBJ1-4	CASKEFQRGEKLFF	TGTGCCAGTAAAGAATTCCAACGGGGTGAAAAACTGTTTTTT
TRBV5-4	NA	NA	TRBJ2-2	CASSSYRGAGLDTGELFF	TGTGCCAGCAGCTCTTACAGGGGCGCGGGGTTAGACACCGGGGAGCTGTTTTTT
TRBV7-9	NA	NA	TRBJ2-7	CASSLNYEQYF	TGTGCCAGCAGCTTAAACTACGAGCAGTACTTC
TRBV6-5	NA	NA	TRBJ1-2	CASREGSNYGYTF	TGTGCCAGCAGAGAGGGGTCTAACTATGGCTACACCTTC
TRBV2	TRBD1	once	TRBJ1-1	CASSGQGAYTEAFF	TGTGCCAGCAGTGGGCAGGGGGCTTACACTGAAGCTTTCTTT
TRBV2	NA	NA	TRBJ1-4	CASTPLGPNEKLFF	TGTGCCAGCACCCCCCTGGGGCCTAATGAAAAACTGTTTTTT
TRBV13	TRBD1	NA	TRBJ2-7	CASSDLDRAPYEQYF	TGTGCCAGCAGCGATCTGGACAGGGCCCCCTACGAGCAGTACTTC
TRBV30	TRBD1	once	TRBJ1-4	CAWSPRQGYEKLFF	TGTGCCTGGAGCCCGAGACAGGGGTATGAAAAACTGTTTTTT
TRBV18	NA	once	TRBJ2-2	CASSPNLGGAGELFF	TGTGCCAGCTCACCAAACCTCGGAGGGGCCGGGGAGCTGTTTTTT
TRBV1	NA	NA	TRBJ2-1	CTSSQDEREGLSCNEQFF	TGCACCAGCAGCCAAGATGAGCGGGAGGGCCTCAGTTGTAATGAGCAGTTCTTC
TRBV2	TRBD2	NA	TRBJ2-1	CASRLAGTSNEQFF	TGTGCCAGCAGACTAGCGGGAACTTCGAATGAGCAGTTCTTC
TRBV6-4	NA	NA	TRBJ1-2	CASNLERGVGNYGYTF	TGTGCCAGCAACCTAGAACGGGGGGTCGGGAACTATGGCTACACCTTC
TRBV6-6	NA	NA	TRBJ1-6	CASSYSGDYNSPLHF	TGTGCCAGCAGTTACTCTGGGGACTATAATTCACCCCTCCACTTT
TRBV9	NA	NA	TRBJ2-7	CASSVESGRGPHEQYF	TGTGCCAGCAGCGTAGAGTCCGGGAGGGGGCCCCACGAGCAGTACTTC
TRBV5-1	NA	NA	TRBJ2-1	CASSLAAGSYNEQFF	TGCGCCAGCAGCTTGGCCGCTGGTTCCTACAATGAGCAGTTCTTC
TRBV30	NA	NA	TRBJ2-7	CAWSVLGPSASYEQYF	TGTGCCTGGAGTGTATTAGGGCCTAGCGCCTCCTACGAGCAGTACTTC
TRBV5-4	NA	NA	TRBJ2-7	CASSIPGIGYEQYF	TGTGCCAGCAGCATACCAGGTATCGGCTACGAGCAGTACTTC
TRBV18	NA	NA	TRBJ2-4	CASSPPDSSGIQYF	TGTGCCAGCTCACCACCGGACAGTTCCGGCATTCAGTACTTC
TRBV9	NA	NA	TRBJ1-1	CASSPGIGGLNTEAFF	TGTGCCAGCAGCCCCGGAATTGGGGGATTGAACACTGAAGCTTTCTTT
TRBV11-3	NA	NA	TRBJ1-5	CARRRGVVYSNQPQHF	TGTGCCAGGAGGAGGGGGGTCGTATATAGCAATCAGCCCCAGCATTTT
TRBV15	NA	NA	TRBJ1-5	CATSRDGQPDQPQHF	TGTGCCACCAGCAGAGATGGACAGCCCGACCAGCCCCAGCATTTT
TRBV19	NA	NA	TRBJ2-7	CASSTSGLYEQHF	TGTGCCAGTAGTACCTCGGGCTTGTACGAGCAGCACTTC
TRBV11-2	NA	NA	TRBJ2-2	CASSKGGLSTGELFF	TGTGCCAGCAGCAAAGGGGGGCTAAGCACCGGGGAGCTGTTTTTT
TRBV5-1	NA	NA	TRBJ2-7	CASSLAGLANSYEQYF	TGCGCCAGCAGCTTGGCCGGGCTAGCGAACTCCTACGAGCAGTACTTC
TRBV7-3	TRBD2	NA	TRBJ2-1	CASSPTSGGAPYNEQFF	TGTGCCAGCAGCCCGACTAGCGGGGGGGCCCCCTACAATGAGCAGTTCTTC
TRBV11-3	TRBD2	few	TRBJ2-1	CASSHLLAEYNEQFF	TGTGCCAGCAGCCACCTACTAGCGGAGTACAATGAGCAGTTCTTC
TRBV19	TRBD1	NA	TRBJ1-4	CASSITGGEKLFF	TGTGCCAGTAGTATAACAGGGGGAGAAAAACTGTTTTTT
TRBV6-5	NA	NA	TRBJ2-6	CASRRGSSGANVLTF	TGTGCCAGCCGGAGGGGAAGCTCTGGGGCCAACGTCCTGACTTTC
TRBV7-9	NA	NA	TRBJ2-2	CASSFLNTGELFF	TGTGCCAGCAGCTTCCTCAACACCGGGGAGCTGTTTTTT
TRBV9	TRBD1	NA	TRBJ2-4	CASSARPGTGGHIQYF	TGTGCCAGCAGCGCCCGTCCAGGGACAGGGGGTCACATTCAGTACTTC
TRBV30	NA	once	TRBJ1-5	CAWSKGRSNQPQHF	TGTGCCTGGAGTAAGGGAAGGAGCAATCAGCCCCAGCATTTT